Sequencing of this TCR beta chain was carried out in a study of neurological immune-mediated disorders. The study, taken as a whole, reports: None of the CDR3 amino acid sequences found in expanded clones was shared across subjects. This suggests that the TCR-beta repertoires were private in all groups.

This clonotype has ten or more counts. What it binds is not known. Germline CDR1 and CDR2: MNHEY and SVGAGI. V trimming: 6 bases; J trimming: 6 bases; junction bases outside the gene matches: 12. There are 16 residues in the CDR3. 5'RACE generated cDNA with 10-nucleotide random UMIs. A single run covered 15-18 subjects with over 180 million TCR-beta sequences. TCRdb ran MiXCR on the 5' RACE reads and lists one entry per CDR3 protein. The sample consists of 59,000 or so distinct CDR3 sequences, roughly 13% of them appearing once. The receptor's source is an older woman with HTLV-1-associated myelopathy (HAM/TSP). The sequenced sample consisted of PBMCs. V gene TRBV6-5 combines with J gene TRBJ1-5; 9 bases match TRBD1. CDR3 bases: TGTGCCAGCAGCTTGGGGGGACAGGGAAAGGGTCAGCCCCAGCATTTT. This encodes CASSLGGQGKGQPQHF.